This TCR beta chain was recorded in a study of blood T cells in healthy people across ages. A second PCR of 7 to 11 cycles used a sample-barcoded 5' primer and a J-beta primer mix. Each of the cDNA molecules was tagged by a template-switch adaptor with 12 random nucleotides. The study obtained at least 3 million CDR3-containing paired-end reads from every sample. From the 5' RACE reads, TCRdb called clonotypes with MiXCR, one entry per CDR3 protein. The table records around 2 million distinct CDR3 sequences, 35% to 50% of them present only once. Germline-derived CDR1 and CDR2 are SGHKS and YYEKEE (reference sequence). The CDR3 spans 14 residues.

This TCR was sampled from a human donor in good health. Specimen: blood. The chain links TRBV5-5 to TRBJ2-4; TRBD1 is a possible D gene (6 bases). The DNA end is more similar to TRBJ2-7, so the J call may be wrong. In DNA form, the CDR3 reads TGTGCCAGCAGCTTGACAGGGTATGGGTACGAGCAGTACTTC. Residues: CASSLTGYGYEQYF.